This TCR beta chain was sequenced for a study of blood T cells in healthy people across ages. Study-wide results and limits: Naive CD4+ cells and diversity were both higher in long-lived donors than in aged donors. TCR beta diversity per million T cells fell roughly linearly with age.

The authors ran a second PCR of about 6 to 11 cycles using a sample-barcoded 5' primer and a J-beta primer mix. TCRdb passed the 5' RACE reads through MiXCR, listing each CDR3 protein once. Among 1.5 million or so distinct CDR3 sequences listed, under 55% were seen once. For this clonotype: The antigen remains undetermined.

Isolating PBMCs gave at least 6 million of these cells per sample. Germline V CDR1 and CDR2: MDHEN, SYDVKM. The CDR3 length is 15 residues. V was pared by 5 bases and J by 3 bases, with 8 bases of the junction left unmatched. The sequenced sample was blood. The chain links TRBV28 to TRBJ2-5, with 8 bases lining up with TRBD2. The receptor's source is a woman aged 18-29 years in good health. CDR3 sequence (DNA): TGTGCCAGCAGTCCCGCGGGACTAGGGAAAGAGACCCAGTACTTC. This gives the protein CASSPAGLGKETQYF.